This T cell receptor (beta chain) was captured by sequencing in a study of shared clonotypes between healthy human individuals (TCRdb year 2020). For the study in its entirety: The cohort comprised two women and a few men aged 18 to 49 years. Per donor, three plates each were used for CD4 naive and CD4 memory, two for CD8 naive, and one for CD8 memory. To estimate repertoire size and how much clonotypes are shared between individuals, the study performed deep sequencing of blood TCR repertoires from a handful of healthy adults. To increase sequencing depth and limit assay-specific biases, different laboratories used diverse techniques to prepare libraries and sequence TCR repertoires. Between about 0.9 and 9 billion PBMCs per donor were obtained by leukapheresis. Overall results and qualifications from the work: Based on pairwise subsampling, the degree of clonotype sharing among donors was expected to be affected by sequencing depth. Incomplete sequencing was indicated by rarefaction of sorted-subset datasets, despite the large sequencing depth. Across four donors, roughly 5% of naive CD4, approximately 3.6% of naive CD8, around 2.1% of memory CD4, and over 0.35% of memory CD8 clonotypes were shared. Naive subsets generally had larger estimated clonotype richness than memory subsets. Sampling was limited to blood, and TCR repertoires in tissue likely differ from TCR repertoires in blood. The genetic and exposure-history diversity represented was limited by the small number of donors. Compared with non-shared clonotypes, the clonotypes found in all four sorted-subset donors had higher generation probabilities.

The donors were healthy, HIV-negative adults with no recently reported acute infections or vaccinations. All donors were Caucasian adults living in Nashville, Tennessee, USA. CD4+ T cells were enriched by magnetic negative selection, after which naive cells were positively selected on CD45RA and the negative fraction was taken as the memory subset. Blood was collected by leukapheresis, and PBMCs were isolated by Ficoll-Histopaque density gradient centrifugation and then cryopreserved in liquid nitrogen vapor phase. Purity and quantity of every magnetically sorted T cell population were checked by analytical flow cytometry. Genomic DNA was isolated from every sorted fraction and measured by UV absorbance on a Nanodrop 2000c. The CDR3 covers 19 residues, taking in both the cysteine and the phenylalanine. CDR3 DNA only is kept here, 57 bases in frame from base 1. Germline trimming amounts to 5 bases on V and 4 bases on J, with 20 as the count of junction bases outside the gene matches. According to the germline V gene (reference sequence), CDR1 reads SEHNR and CDR2 reads FQNEAQ.

This clone was detected many times. Its antigen is currently not known. No clone much larger than this one lies a single base away; base qualities are absent. Using the deep immunoSEQ assay, TCR CDR3 regions were amplified from genomic DNA by multiplex PCR. Extracted genomic DNA from each cell subset was distributed evenly across all wells of several immunoSEQ 96-well plates, and each plate was treated as a replicate. For sorted subsets, about 200 ng genomic DNA, equal to tens of thousands of T cell genomes, was loaded into each replicate PCR. Purified libraries were measured with a Qubit 3.0 fluorometer, size-checked on a Bioanalyzer 2100, and measured again with the KAPA Library Quantification kit. Every immunoSEQ 96-well plate was sequenced on a separate single-read 150-cycle Illumina NextSeq 550 flow cell. The authors processed their data as follows. Because the immunoSEQ output included only junctional sequences and no quality scores, the filtering could not be the same as the filtering used for full-length reads. Sequences were annotated with PyIR, a Python wrapper for IgBLAST v1.9, using IMGT germline references to assign V/J genes and CDR3. Any read was removed if the V/J assignment was weak (E-value above 1e-6), the CDR3 was missing, or the read contained stop codons, out-of-frame junctions, or ambiguous translated residues. V3J clonotypes were defined by identical inferred V gene, J gene, and CDR3 amino acid sequence. Percentage overlap between repertoires was computed as shared unique clonotypes divided by the size of the smaller repertoire. Three approaches were used to assess repertoire richness: RTK rarefaction, the Chao1 estimator, and Recon v2.1 estimates of unobserved clonotypes. For all TCRbeta clonotypes obtained by the gDNA method from several donors, generation probabilities were computed with OLGA. The table comes from immuneACCESS by way of TCRdb, which keeps in-frame sequences with V and J called. Part of the clones is missing from these tables; in studies checked, under half for an unresolved V gene and the rest for unknown reasons. That table supplies the V and J calls and clone size; D and trimming were determined from the DNA. The sample contains hundreds of thousands of clones, 73% of them found a single time. The ten largest make up around 1.8% of the sample.

Sequencing was done on a sample of memory CD4+ T cells sorted from blood. This specimen's cell subset or site label, per the study, means: CD45RA-negative fraction. The chain is encoded by TRBV7-9 joined to TRBJ2-5; the junction holds 9 bases that match TRBD1. This sequence originates from a woman aged 25 to 39 in good health. CDR3 reads: CASSLLNLRDRVWSETQYF. At the DNA level, the sequence is TGTGCCAGCAGCCTCCTGAACCTCCGGGACAGGGTATGGTCAGAGACCCAGTACTTC.